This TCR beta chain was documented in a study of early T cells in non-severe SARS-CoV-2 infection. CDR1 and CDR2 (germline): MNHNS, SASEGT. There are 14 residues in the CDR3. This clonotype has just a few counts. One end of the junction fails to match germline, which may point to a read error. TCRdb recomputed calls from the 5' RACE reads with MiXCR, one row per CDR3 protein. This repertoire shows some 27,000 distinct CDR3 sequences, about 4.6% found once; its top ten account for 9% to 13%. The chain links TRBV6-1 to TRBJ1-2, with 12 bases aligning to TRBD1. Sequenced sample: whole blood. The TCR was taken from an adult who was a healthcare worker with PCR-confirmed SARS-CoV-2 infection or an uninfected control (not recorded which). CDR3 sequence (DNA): TGTGCCAGCAGTGCTGGGACAGGGGGCTATAGCTACACCTTC. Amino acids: CASSAGTGGYSYTF.